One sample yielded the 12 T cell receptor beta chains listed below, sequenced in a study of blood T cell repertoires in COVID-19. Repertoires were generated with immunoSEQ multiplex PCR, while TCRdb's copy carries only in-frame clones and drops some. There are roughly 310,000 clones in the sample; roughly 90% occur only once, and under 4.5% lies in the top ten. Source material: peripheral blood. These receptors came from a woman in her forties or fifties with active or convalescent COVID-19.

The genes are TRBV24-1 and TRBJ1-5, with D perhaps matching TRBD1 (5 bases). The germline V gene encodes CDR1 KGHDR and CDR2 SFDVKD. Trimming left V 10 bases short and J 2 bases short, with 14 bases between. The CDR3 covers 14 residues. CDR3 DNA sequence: TGTGCCACTTCGGGGGGTCGACGCAATCAGCCCCAGCATTTT. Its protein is CATSGGRRNQPQHF.

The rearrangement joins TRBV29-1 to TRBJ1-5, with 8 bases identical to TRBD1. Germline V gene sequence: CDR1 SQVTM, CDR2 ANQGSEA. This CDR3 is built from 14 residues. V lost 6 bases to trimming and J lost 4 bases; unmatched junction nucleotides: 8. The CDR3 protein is CSVAGGSGNQPQHF. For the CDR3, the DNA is TGCAGCGTAGCAGGGGGCTCGGGAAATCAGCCCCAGCATTTT.

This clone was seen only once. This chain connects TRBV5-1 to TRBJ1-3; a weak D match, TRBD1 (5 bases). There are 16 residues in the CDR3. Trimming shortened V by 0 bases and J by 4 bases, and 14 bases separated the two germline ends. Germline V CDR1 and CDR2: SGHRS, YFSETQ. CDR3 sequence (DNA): TGCGCCAGCAGCTTGGTAGGGGCCAGGTACGGAAACACCATATATTTT. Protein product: CASSLVGARYGNTIYF.

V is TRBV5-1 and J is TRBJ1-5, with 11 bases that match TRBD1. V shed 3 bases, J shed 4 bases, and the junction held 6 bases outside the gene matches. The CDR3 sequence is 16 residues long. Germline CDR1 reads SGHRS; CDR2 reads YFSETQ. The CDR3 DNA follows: TGCGCCAGCAGCTCCGGGACAGGGGGTTTTAATCAGCCCCAGCATTTT. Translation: CASSSGTGGFNQPQHF.

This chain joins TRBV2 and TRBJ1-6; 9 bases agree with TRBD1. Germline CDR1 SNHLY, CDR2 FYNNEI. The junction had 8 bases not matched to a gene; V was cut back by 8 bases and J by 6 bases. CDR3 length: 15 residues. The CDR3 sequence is CASSLDRGSNSPLHF. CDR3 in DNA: TGTGCCAGCTCTTTGGACAGGGGTAGTAATTCACCCCTCCACTTT.

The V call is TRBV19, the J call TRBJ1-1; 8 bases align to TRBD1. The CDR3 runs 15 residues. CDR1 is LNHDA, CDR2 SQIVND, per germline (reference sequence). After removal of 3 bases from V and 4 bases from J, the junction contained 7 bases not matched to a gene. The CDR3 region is CASSMDRVYGTEAFF. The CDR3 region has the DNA TGTGCCAGTAGTATGGACAGGGTTTACGGCACTGAAGCTTTCTTT.

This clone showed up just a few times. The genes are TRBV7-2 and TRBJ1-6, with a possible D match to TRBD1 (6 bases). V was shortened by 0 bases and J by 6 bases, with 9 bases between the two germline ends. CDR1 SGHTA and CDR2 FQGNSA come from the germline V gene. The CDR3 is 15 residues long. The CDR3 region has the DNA TGTGCCAGCAGCTTAGCGGGGGCGGGTAATTCACCCCTCCACTTT. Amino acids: CASSLAGAGNSPLHF.

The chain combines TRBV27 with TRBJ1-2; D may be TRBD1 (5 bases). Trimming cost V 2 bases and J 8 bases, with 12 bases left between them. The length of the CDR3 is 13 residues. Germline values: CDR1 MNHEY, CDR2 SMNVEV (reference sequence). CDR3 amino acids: CASSLATSGGYTF. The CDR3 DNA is TGTGCCAGCAGTTTAGCCACCTCAGGGGGCTACACCTTC.

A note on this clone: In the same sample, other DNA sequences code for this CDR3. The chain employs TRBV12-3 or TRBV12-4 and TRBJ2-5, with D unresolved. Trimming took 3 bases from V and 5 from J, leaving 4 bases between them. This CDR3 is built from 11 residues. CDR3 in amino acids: CASSFRETQYF. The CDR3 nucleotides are TGTGCCAGCAGTTTCCGGGAGACCCAGTACTTC.

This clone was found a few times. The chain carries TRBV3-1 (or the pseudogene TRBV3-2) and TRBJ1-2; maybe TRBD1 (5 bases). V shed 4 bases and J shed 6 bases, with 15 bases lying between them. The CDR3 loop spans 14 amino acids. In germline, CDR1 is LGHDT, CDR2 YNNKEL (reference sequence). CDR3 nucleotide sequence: TGTGCCAGCAGCCGAGGCAGGGTGAATAATGGCTACACCTTC. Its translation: CASSRGRVNNGYTF.

The CDR3 sequence: CASSPGTGFDEQYF. As DNA, the CDR3 is TGCGCCAGCAGCCCTGGGACAGGGTTCGACGAGCAGTACTTC. This chain links TRBV5-1 with TRBJ2-7, with 9 bases fitting TRBD1. The CDR3 has 14 amino acids. V shed 4 bases and J 5 bases; nucleotides not matched to a gene: 7. Germline V gene data show CDR1 as SGHRS and CDR2 as YFSETQ.

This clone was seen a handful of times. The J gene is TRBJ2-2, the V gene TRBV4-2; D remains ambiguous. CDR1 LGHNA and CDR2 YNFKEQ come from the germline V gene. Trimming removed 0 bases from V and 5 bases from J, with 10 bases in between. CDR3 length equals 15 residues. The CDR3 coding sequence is TGTGCCAGCAGCCAAGATCGACTTTCAACCGGGGAGCTGTTTTTT. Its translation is CASSQDRLSTGELFF.